Listed here are 21 T cell receptor beta chains from one sample, sequenced in a study of beta chain features in type 1 diabetes. Overall study results and limits: TCRB CDR3s were moderately but significantly shorter in Type 1 diabetes patients in all four CD4+ subsets.

Their specific antigens are unknown. Reverse transcription of all isolated RNA meant that expressed TCRB transcripts were sequenced. Libraries were prepared by immunoSEQ multiplex PCR; TCRdb keeps only in-frame clonotypes and omits some of them. This sample has over 600,000 clones, with roughly an eighth found just once. Material: naive CD4+ T cells from blood. These receptors originate from a man aged 30 to 39 with type 1 diabetes.

This clone appeared a few times. J is TRBJ2-7 and V is TRBV7-2, with 7 bases that match TRBD1. The V and J ends lost 3 bases and 6 bases, in that order; junction bases with no gene match: 5. Looked up from germline, CDR1 is SGHTA and CDR2 is FQGNSA. This CDR3 region has 13 residues. As DNA, the CDR3 is TGTGCCAGCAGCTTCGGGACAGAGGGCGAGCAGTACTTC. As protein: CASSFGTEGEQYF. The complete variable domain, with remaining parts taken from reference TRBV7-2 and TRBJ2-7, reads GAGVSQSPSNKVTEKGKDVELRCDPISGHTALYWYRQSLGQGLEFLIYFQGNSAPDKSGLPSDRFSAERTGGSVSTLTIQRTQQEDSAVYLCASSFGTEGEQYFGPGTRLTVT.

This clone occurred a few times. The rearrangement joins TRBV7-2 to TRBJ2-5; 13 nucleotides agree with TRBD2. CDR1 is SGHTA and CDR2 is FQGNSA in the germline V gene. The CDR3 loop spans 16 amino acids. The V and J ends lost 5 bases and 5 bases, in that order; junction bases with no gene match: 8. CDR3 coding DNA: TGTGCCAGCAGCCTGCGACTAGCGGGGGGCCGGGAGACCCAGTACTTC. The encoded protein is CASSLRLAGGRETQYF.

The chain has TRBV7-6 and TRBJ2-2, with 9 bases identical to TRBD1. The V segment lost 5 bases and the J segment 7 bases; nucleotides outside the gene matches: 11. CDR1 is SGHVS and CDR2 is FNYEAQ in the germline V gene. The CDR3 length is 16 residues. CDR3 bases: TGTGCCAGCAGCCCAGTCCGGGACAGGGTAATCGGGGAGCTGTTTTTT. Encoded protein: CASSPVRDRVIGELFF.

This clone came up a few times. The J gene is TRBJ1-2, the V gene TRBV4-3; D call uncertain. This CDR3 has 15 residues. V lost 0 bases and J 3 bases, leaving 11 bases between the germline ends. Germline-derived CDR1 and CDR2 are LGHNA and YSLEER. The CDR3 nucleotides read TGCGCCAGCAGCCAAGATCAAGGGTGGGACTATGGCTACACCTTC. Translated: CASSQDQGWDYGYTF.

This clone was recorded a few times. This chain joins TRBV13 and TRBJ1-6, with a possible D match to TRBD1 (5 bases). The germline V gene encodes CDR1 PRHDT and CDR2 FYEKMQ (reference sequence). The length of the CDR3 is 15 residues. V was clipped by 4 bases and J by 12 bases, with 19 bases between them. CDR3 region: CASSSRTRYDLPLHF. CDR3 sequence (DNA): TGTGCCAGCAGCTCAAGGACACGGTACGATTTACCCCTCCACTTT.

V is TRBV6-1 and J is TRBJ2-5; D is undetermined. The CDR3 runs to 13 residues. Germline values: CDR1 MNHNS, CDR2 SASEGT. The germline V and J ends were trimmed by 8 bases and 1 base, with 11 bases remaining between them. The CDR3 loop reads CASAGQFQETQYF. The CDR3 DNA sequence: TGTGCCAGCGCCGGGCAGTTCCAAGAGACCCAGTACTTC.

This chain connects TRBV21-1 to TRBJ2-7; TRBD2, the D gene given by the table, was not confirmed from the DNA. TRBV21-1 is listed as a pseudogene. This CDR3 is 13 amino acids long. The CDR3: CASISVLTYEQYF. The CDR3 region has the DNA TGTGCCAGCATTTCCGTACTAACCTACGAGCAGTACTTC.

This clone was detected a few times. The chain is built from TRBV25-1 and TRBJ2-3; D might be TRBD1 (6 bases). CDR1 and CDR2 from the germline V gene are MGHDK and SYGVNS. V dropped 5 bases and J dropped 2 bases, with 14 bases sitting between them. CDR3 size: 15 residues. CDR3 DNA sequence: TGTGCCAGCAGTTCTTATCAGGGGCCCACAGATACGCAGTATTTT. Translated, it gives CASSSYQGPTDTQYF.

The chain links TRBV5-1 to TRBJ1-1; TRBD1 agrees at 7 bases. Germline assignment: CDR1 SGHRS and CDR2 YFSETQ. This CDR3 comprises 12 residues. V was pared by 0 bases and J by 11 bases, with 4 bases of the junction left unmatched. The CDR3 coding sequence is TGCGCCAGCAGCTTGGAGGGGGCGAGGGCTTTCTTT. Protein: CASSLEGARAFF. Full variable domain (rest looked up from reference TRBV5-1 and TRBJ1-1): KAGVTQTPRYLIKTRGQQVTLSCSPISGHRSVSWYQQTPGQGLQFLFEYFSETQRNKGNFPGRFSGRQFSNSRSEMNVSTLELGDSALYLCASSLEGARAFFGQGTRLTVV.

Regarding this clone: An end of the junction does not agree with germline; a read error may underlie this. The chain has TRBV10-3 and TRBJ1-2; possible D gene TRBD1, 5 bases. The CDR3 is 13 residues long. Germline V CDR1 and CDR2: ENHRY, SYGVKD. Written as DNA, the CDR3 is TGTGCCATCACTGAGAGGGGAGAAATCGGCTACACCTTC. It yields the protein CAITERGEIGYTF.

This clone was seen more than once but under ten times. V gene TRBV10-3 combines with J gene TRBJ2-3; tentative D call: TRBD2 (5 bases). There are 14 residues in the CDR3. Germline lookup yields CDR1 ENHRY and CDR2 SYGVKD. Trimming removed 0 bases at V and 9 bases at J, with 13 bases between. CDR3 coding DNA: TGTGCCATCAGTGAGTCAGCCCCAACGGGAACGCAGTATTTT. This codes for CAISESAPTGTQYF.

This clone was counted only a few times. The chain has TRBV30 and TRBJ1-6; no reliable D call. The germline V gene encodes CDR1 GTSNPN and CDR2 SVGIG (reference sequence). V gave up 8 bases and J gave up 9 bases, with 17 bases separating them. The CDR3 loop spans 13 amino acids. The CDR3 reads CARGEVVGSPLHF. The DNA of the CDR3 is TGTGCCCGCGGGGAGGTGGTCGGTTCACCCCTCCACTTT.

This clone was observed a few times. The chain carries TRBV5-1 and TRBJ1-2; a possible D gene is TRBD1 (6 bases). Per the germline V gene, CDR1 is SGHRS and CDR2 is YFSETQ. The CDR3 is 11 amino acids. Trimming left V 8 bases short and J 7 bases short, with 12 bases between. The CDR3 coding sequence is TGCGCCAGTCGGGACATCGGTGGCTACACCTTC. Translating it yields CASRDIGGYTF.

This clone was counted between two and nine times. The chain recombines TRBV7-8 with TRBJ1-5; D uncertain. The CDR3 totals 14 residues. Trimming stripped 1 base from V and 3 bases from J, with 7 bases between. From germline, CDR1 is SGHVS and CDR2 FQNEAQ. CDR3 bases: TGTGCCAGCAGCTTAGAGGGAAACAATCAGCCCCAGCATTTT. Its translation: CASSLEGNNQPQHF. The full variable domain, rest sourced from reference TRBV7-8 and TRBJ1-5, is GAGVSQSPRYKVAKRGQDVALRCDPISGHVSLFWYQQALGQGPEFLTYFQNEAQLDKSGLPSDRFFAERPEGSVSTLKIQRTQQEDSAVYLCASSLEGNNQPQHFGDGTRLSIL.

This clone appeared a few times. CDR3 nucleotides: TGTGCCAGCAGTTACTCGCGGGGGGCCACAGATACGCAGTATTTT. As protein: CASSYSRGATDTQYF. This chain connects TRBV6-5 to TRBJ2-3; 8 bases map to TRBD2. The CDR3 is 15 residues long. Germline CDR1 MNHEY, CDR2 SVGAGI. V was pared by 0 bases and J by 2 bases, with 1 base of the junction left unmatched.

This chain connects TRBV9 to TRBJ2-5; 7 bases align to TRBD1. The CDR3 is 14 amino acids. Trimming cost V 3 bases and J 5 bases; bases outside gene matches: 7. The germline V gene has CDR1 SGDLS and CDR2 YYNGEE. CDR3 region: CASSGRQGAETQYF. CDR3 nucleotide sequence: TGTGCCAGCAGCGGCCGACAGGGAGCGGAGACCCAGTACTTC.

This clone was found a few times. The J gene is TRBJ1-2, the V gene TRBV30; unclear D gene. V lost 2 bases, J lost 2 bases, and 12 bases lay in between. CDR1 is GTSNPN and CDR2 is SVGIG in the germline V gene (reference sequence). This CDR3 has 14 residues. This chain's CDR3 is CAWSRELLNYGYTF. CDR3 nucleotides: TGTGCCTGGAGTAGGGAGCTTTTAAACTATGGCTACACCTTC. Filled out from reference TRBV30 and TRBJ1-2, the complete variable domain reads SQTIHQWPATLVQPVGSPLSLECTVEGTSNPNLYWYRQAAGRGLQLLFYSVGIGQISSEVPQNLSASRPQDRQFILSSKKLLLSDSGFYLCAWSRELLNYGYTFGSGTRLTVV.

V is TRBV5-4 and J is TRBJ2-1, with a tentative D call TRBD1 (6 bases). The CDR3 runs 14 residues. Trimming took 0 bases from V and 8 from J, leaving 12 bases between them. Germline CDR1 and CDR2: SGHNT and YYREEE (reference sequence). CDR3 sequence: CASSLAGRQDEQFF. CDR3 nucleotide sequence: TGTGCCAGCAGCTTGGCCGGAAGACAGGATGAGCAGTTCTTC.

The chain recombines TRBV18 with TRBJ2-1; no clear D. Germline V gene sequence: CDR1 KGHSH, CDR2 LQKENI. V dropped 3 bases and J dropped 0 bases, with 12 bases sitting between them. The CDR3 has 16 residues. DNA of the CDR3: TGTGCCAGCTCACCTCTCATGGCCAGCTCCTACAATGAGCAGTTCTTC. Translating it yields CASSPLMASSYNEQFF. The variable domain in full, completed from reference TRBV18 and TRBJ2-1, reads NAGVMQNPRHLVRRRGQEARLRCSPMKGHSHVYWYRQLPEEGLKFMVYLQKENIIDESGMPKERFSAEFPKEGPSILRIQQVVRGDSAAYFCASSPLMASSYNEQFFGPGTRLTVL.

This clone was found a few times. The chain joins TRBV7-2 to TRBJ2-7, with D maybe TRBD1 (6 bases). CDR1 is SGHTA and CDR2 is FQGNSA in the germline V gene. With 4 bases removed from V and 0 bases from J, the gap between germline ends came to 10 bases. CDR3 length: 14 residues. The CDR3, as DNA: TGTGCCAGCAGCTCACAGGACAGCTCCTACGAGCAGTACTTC. Amino acid sequence: CASSSQDSSYEQYF.

The chain combines TRBV7-2 with TRBJ2-3, with D possibly being TRBD2 (5 bases). Germline V gene lookup returns CDR1 SGHTA and CDR2 FQGNSA. CDR3 length equals 14 residues. V was cut by 11 bases and J by 2 bases, with 17 bases left in between. CDR3 sequence (DNA): TGTGCCTGCGGGTTGTGGCTTAACACAGATACGCAGTATTTT. Translating it yields CACGLWLNTDTQYF.